The entry below describes one T cell receptor beta chain. This clonotype was picked up many times. The antigen it recognizes is unknown. Base qualities are not at hand, and no much larger clone is one base apart. Unsorted PBMC libraries were generated from 2 million PBMCs stored in RNAlater at -80 °C until RNA extraction. The multiple sclerosis patients were enrolled in a US clinical protocol that used magnetic resonance imaging to evaluate disease progression. Peripheral blood was subjected to Ficoll-Hypaque density gradient centrifugation to isolate PBMCs, which were then cryopreserved in liquid nitrogen. The data were obtained in a study of neurological immune-mediated disorders (dated by TCRdb to between 2018 and 2021). Regarding the study in general: Among the 34 multiple sclerosis patients, relapsing-remitting MS accounted for about 31 and secondary progressive MS accounted for 3. Alongside PBMC samples, the set of some 97 TCR-beta libraries contained longitudinal samples, technical triplicates, and paired CD4+ and CD8+ T-cell subsets that had been sorted. The cohort included about 70 subjects: approximately 15 with HAM/TSP, approximately 34 with multiple sclerosis, and around 20 healthy controls. Using UMI-based sequencing, the study compared peripheral blood TCR-beta repertoires from patients with HTLV-I-associated myelopathy (HAM/TSP), patients with multiple sclerosis, and healthy controls. What the authors observed across the whole study: In phylogenetic analysis, the repertoires of 18 of 34 MS patients grouped into a cluster of related CDR3 sequences, which suggests a possible signature at the repertoire level. TCR clonal expansion was highest in HAM/TSP patients and lowest in MS patients, with MS patients falling below even healthy controls. No identical CDR3 amino acid sequences were found to be shared among expanded clones across subjects, suggesting that TCR-beta repertoires were private in all groups. No clinical or MRI features were associated with the MS cluster, and the authors said that larger cohorts are needed.

cDNA was synthesized by template-switch 5'RACE using a primer with a 10-nucleotide random unique molecular identifier that tagged each TCR transcript. Every sequencing run yielded over 200 million TCR-beta sequences covering 15-18 subjects. The RNeasy kit was used for extraction of total RNA. TCR-beta VDJ regions were amplified with primers for the TCR constant region and the 5'RACE anchor, using the KAPA Real-time Library Amplification kit. Sample indexes and Illumina adaptors were added in a first PCR, after which library yield was increased in a second PCR. After Ampure bead purification, the TCR product of roughly 650 bp was size-selected on a 2% E-gel SizeSelection system. Library quality was checked on a Bioanalyzer, concentration was measured with Qubit, and libraries were quantified with the Kapa Library Quantification kit before pooling. Paired-end 2 x 150 bp sequencing of the libraries was performed on an Illumina HiSeq 2500. To increase sequence diversity, about 25-30% phiX was spiked into each library pool. The authors' analysis ran thus. The UMI-based MiGEC pipeline processed quality-filtered reads and removed over 85% of raw TCR sequences during error correction. IMGT germline references were used for aligning VDJ genes, and each clonotype was defined as a unique CDR3 amino acid sequence together with its V-J genes. Clonal expansion, Shannon diversity and CDR3 relatedness were evaluated with VDJtools (CalcPairwiseDistances, ClusterSamples), while phylogenetic trees were built in CLCbio workbench. Clones with at least 8 unique UMIs were defined as expanded, with this threshold being based on coefficient-of-variation modelling across technical triplicates. TCRdb redid the processing of the public reads, applying fastp at Q25 and MiXCR, and retained in-frame beta chains. Records with the same CDR3 protein are collapsed into one entry carrying the most frequent genes and DNA. TCRdb's processing, not the study's, gives the V and J calls here. Across this sample there are around 94,000 distinct CDR3 sequences, with around 3.3% seen only once. Of the sample, 5% to 7.5% falls within the top ten clones.

The TCR comes from a woman under 30 with multiple sclerosis. What was sequenced was PBMCs.

The CDR3 protein: CASRKPGYGYTF. The DNA sequence reads TGTGCCAGCAGAAAGCCTGGCTATGGCTACACCTTC. The chain uses TRBV25-1 and TRBJ1-2, with an unclear D gene assignment. The trim is 6 bases for V and 4 bases for J, with a gap of 9 bases between the germline ends. Including cysteine and phenylalanine, the CDR3 has 12 amino acids. The sequence is cut down to CDR3 DNA, 36 bases in frame from base 1. CDR1 and CDR2 (MGHDK, SYGVNS) derive from the germline V gene.